This T cell receptor beta chain was observed in a study of metastatic and nonmetastatic thyroid tumors. Study background: The authors compared repertoires across blood and tumor or nodule tissue from malignant and benign thyroid patients.

There were no patients who had received any treatment before thyroid surgery. Comments on this clone: Its antigen is as yet unknown. This could be a read error, since a much larger clone is one nucleotide away.

Study-wide points: Reports indicated that malignant thyroid tumors showed significantly higher TCR beta diversity than benign nodules did, in blood and tumor.

As handled by the study authors: Differences in CDR3 between clinicopathological groups were drawn on to build a classifier intended to discriminate distant-metastatic papillary thyroid cancer patients. TCRdb called clones again from the PCR reads with MiXCR. Here the V and J calls rest on TCRdb's processing, not on the authors' analysis. The table lists some 52,000 clones, about a sixth of them singletons. The V gene end was trimmed by 6 bases and the J gene end by 3 bases; junction bases not matched to a gene: 4. Germline V gene data show CDR1 as MRHNA and CDR2 as SNTAGT. This CDR3 comprises 13 residues.

The chain links TRBV6-4 to TRBJ1-1; 7 nucleotides agree with TRBD1. This sequence was found in a female donor with papillary thyroid cancer or a benign thyroid nodule (not recorded which). Some clones in this sample may be carry-over from other donors' samples. Material: blood. CDR3 nucleotide sequence: TGTGCCAGCAGCCAGCAGGGGGACACTGAAGCTTTCTTT. It specifies CASSQQGDTEAFF.